The 32 T cell receptor beta chains given below trace back to one sample, sequenced in a study of beta chain features in type 1 diabetes. Whole-study findings and limits: Among all four CD4+ subsets, Type 1 diabetes patients had TCRB CDR3s that were moderately but significantly shorter.

Antigens for these TCRs are unknown. Isolated RNA was reverse transcribed in full, so expressed TCRB transcripts were sequenced. Only in-frame clones appear in the TCRdb table, and some are missing; sequencing was by immunoSEQ multiplex PCR. The data contain over 200,000 clones, approximately 11% of them singletons. The sequenced material came from naive CD4+ T cells from blood. These receptors came from a young man with type 1 diabetes.

The rearrangement links TRBV10-3 to TRBJ2-1; 8 bases match TRBD1. This CDR3 has 14 amino acids. Losses at the gene ends were 2 bases for V and 7 bases for J; bases not matched to a gene: 4. In germline, CDR1 is ENHRY, CDR2 SYGVKD. CDR3 sequence (DNA): TGTGCCATCAGTGAGCTGGGGGACAGGAATGAGCAGTTCTTC. Residues: CAISELGDRNEQFF.

This clone was detected a few times. The chain combines TRBV11-2 with TRBJ1-6; D may be TRBD1 (5 bases). The length of the CDR3 is 13 residues. The germline V gene encodes CDR1 SGHAT and CDR2 FQNNGV. Trimming cost V 5 bases and J 11 bases, with 13 bases left between them. CDR3 sequence (DNA): TGTGCCAGCAGCAATAGCAGGGATCCACCCCTCCACTTT. Protein product: CASSNSRDPPLHF.

The chain carries TRBV5-1 and TRBJ2-5; the match to TRBD2 covers 15 bases. This CDR3 is built from 16 residues. V lost 6 bases, J lost 5 bases, and 8 bases stayed unmatched. Germline V gives CDR1 SGHRS, CDR2 YFSETQ. The CDR3 DNA reads as TGCGCCAGCAACAGAGGGACTAGCGGGGGGACTGAGACCCAGTACTTC. This gives the protein CASNRGTSGGTETQYF.

The CDR3 DNA is TGTGCCAGCAGTGTTAGCGCTCAAGAGACCCAGTACTTC. This translates into CASSVSAQETQYF. This sequence joins TRBV9 and TRBJ2-5; D is possibly TRBD2 (5 bases). From germline, CDR1 is SGDLS and CDR2 YYNGEE. V lost 5 bases and J lost 2, with 10 bases in between. The CDR3 extends over 13 amino acids.

The chain employs TRBV2 and TRBJ2-1, with D possibly being TRBD2 (5 bases). This CDR3 is built from 13 residues. The V end was cut by 8 bases, the J end by 5 bases, with 13 bases between. CDR1 is SNHLY, CDR2 FYNNEI, per germline. The CDR3 nucleotides read TGTGCCAGCTCCATACGGGGTAACAATGAGCAGTTCTTC. It specifies CASSIRGNNEQFF.

In its sample, this clone was seen a few times. V is TRBV27 and J is TRBJ1-1; D unclear. Trimming shortened V by 5 bases and J by 1 base, and 8 bases separated the two germline ends. Germline CDR1 and CDR2: MNHEY and SMNVEV (reference sequence). The CDR3 is 13 amino acids. The CDR3 nucleotides read TGTGCCAGCAGTGCACAAAGGAACACTGAAGCTTTCTTT. Translated: CASSAQRNTEAFF.

This clone was counted a few times. This rearrangement joins TRBV6-6 to TRBJ2-5, with 8 bases identical to TRBD1. This CDR3 comprises 12 residues. The germline V gene encodes CDR1 MNHNY and CDR2 SVGAGI (reference sequence). With 7 bases clipped from V and 4 bases from J, the junction kept 2 bases outside the gene matches. CDR3 region: CASTRGRETQYF. DNA of the CDR3: TGTGCCAGCACCAGGGGGCGAGAGACCCAGTACTTC.

The chain uses TRBV19 and TRBJ1-2, with D perhaps TRBD1 (5 bases). The CDR3 extends over 13 amino acids. Germline CDR1 LNHDA, CDR2 SQIVND (reference sequence). V lost 7 bases, J lost 2 bases, and 11 bases lay in between. The CDR3 DNA is TGTGCCAGTAAAGGACACACAAACTATGGCTACACCTTC. The encoded protein is CASKGHTNYGYTF.

This clone was seen only a few times. The CDR3 spells CSVSQGIVGYEQYF. DNA for the CDR3: TGCAGCGTTTCCCAGGGAATTGTTGGTTATGAGCAGTACTTC. The chain is built from TRBV29-1 and TRBJ2-7; D may be TRBD1 (5 bases). Germline V CDR1 and CDR2: SQVTM, ANQGSEA. V lost 5 bases and J 7 bases, leaving 21 bases between the germline ends. CDR3 length: 14 residues.

V and J are TRBV28 and TRBJ1-2; a weak D match, TRBD1 (5 bases). Germline CDR1 and CDR2: MDHEN and SYDVKM. This CDR3 is 14 amino acids long. V dropped 3 bases and J dropped 4 bases, with 12 bases sitting between them. CDR3 sequence (DNA): TGTGCCAGCAGTTTGGCAGGGCCCTTCTATGGCTACACCTTC. Translating it yields CASSLAGPFYGYTF.

The gene calls are TRBV18 and TRBJ1-5, with a tentative D call TRBD1 (6 bases). V lost 2 bases and J lost 3, with 8 bases in between. The CDR3 runs to 14 residues. The V gene's germline CDR1 is KGHSH and CDR2 LQKENI. CDR3 nucleotides: TGTGCCAGCTCACCAAACAGGGACAATCAGCCCCAGCATTTT. It yields the protein CASSPNRDNQPQHF.

The V gene is TRBV5-1, the J gene TRBJ2-2; TRBD1 matches 7 bases. The germline V gene has CDR1 SGHRS and CDR2 YFSETQ. The CDR3 extends over 17 amino acids. V was clipped by 4 bases and J by 4 bases; unmatched bases: 13. The CDR3: CASSKQGISVGTGELFF. For the CDR3, the DNA is TGCGCCAGCAGCAAACAGGGGATATCAGTGGGCACCGGGGAGCTGTTTTTT.

The rearrangement links TRBV28 to TRBJ2-6, with D unresolved. The CDR3 loop spans 16 amino acids. The V and J ends lost 7 bases and 0 bases respectively, with 13 bases between them. CDR1 is MDHEN, CDR2 SYDVKM, per germline. The CDR3 DNA reads TGTGCCAGCACCGGGTCCCCAATCTCTGGGGCCAACGTCCTGACTTTC. Its translation is CASTGSPISGANVLTF.

In this sample, this clone turned up a few times. The chain recombines TRBV14 with TRBJ2-5; TRBD1 aligns across 8 bases. Trimming cost V 4 bases and J 4 bases; bases outside gene matches: 8. This CDR3 spans 15 amino acids. Germline values: CDR1 SGHDN, CDR2 FVKESK. CDR3 coding DNA: TGTGCCAGCAGCCGCATTGGACAGGGTCGAGAGACCCAGTACTTC. Protein product: CASSRIGQGRETQYF. The variable domain in full, completed from reference TRBV14 and TRBJ2-5, reads EAGVTQFPSHSVIEKGQTVTLRCDPISGHDNLYWYRRVMGKEIKFLLHFVKESKQDESGMPNNRFLAERTGGTYSTLKVQPAELEDSGVYFCASSRIGQGRETQYFGPGTRLLVL.

This clone was found a few times. The chain has TRBV5-6 and TRBJ2-7, with a weak D call TRBD2 (6 bases). The CDR3 runs to 15 residues. V was clipped by 3 bases and J by 2 bases, with 15 bases between them. The V gene's germline CDR1 is SGHDT and CDR2 YYEEEE. The CDR3 protein is CASSSLAVRTYEQYF. DNA of the CDR3: TGTGCCAGCAGCTCGTTAGCGGTTCGCACCTACGAGCAGTACTTC.

The V and J genes are TRBV12-5 and TRBJ2-7, with 7 bases that match TRBD1. V was clipped by 1 base and J by 8 bases; unmatched bases: 5. CDR3 length: 13 amino acids. Germline CDR1 LGHNT, CDR2 FRNRAP. The CDR3 spells CASGLETGSKQYF. CDR3 DNA: TGTGCTAGTGGTTTGGAGACAGGGTCCAAGCAGTACTTC.

A few counts support this clone. Other DNA sequences in this sample translate to the same CDR3. The chain combines TRBV10-3 with TRBJ2-5, with D unclear. The CDR3 contains 12 residues. Germline V gives CDR1 ENHRY, CDR2 SYGVKD. V was pared by 0 bases and J by 5 bases, with 4 bases between. CDR3 sequence (DNA): TGTGCCATCAGTGAGTCGGAGGAGACCCAGTACTTC. Its protein is CAISESEETQYF.

V gene TRBV18 combines with J gene TRBJ2-7; tentatively, D is TRBD2 (6 bases). The V end lost 4 bases, the J end lost 4 bases, and 11 bases lay between the germline ends. The CDR3 sequence is 13 residues long. Germline V gene data show CDR1 as KGHSH and CDR2 as LQKENI. The CDR3 loop is CASSLVREYEQYF. The DNA for the CDR3 is TGTGCCAGCTCACTCGTCCGGGAGTACGAGCAGTACTTC. The entire variable domain, with the rest obtained from reference TRBV18 and TRBJ2-7, is as follows: NAGVMQNPRHLVRRRGQEARLRCSPMKGHSHVYWYRQLPEEGLKFMVYLQKENIIDESGMPKERFSAEFPKEGPSILRIQQVVRGDSAAYFCASSLVREYEQYFGPGTRLTVT.

The chain links TRBV9 to TRBJ1-2; TRBD1 is a possible D gene (5 bases). V dropped 4 bases and J dropped 7 bases, with 17 bases sitting between them. CDR1 is SGDLS and CDR2 is YYNGEE in the germline V gene. The CDR3 is made up of 14 amino acids. The CDR3: CASSPRQGFGGYTF. For the CDR3, the DNA is TGTGCCAGCAGCCCGCGGCAGGGCTTTGGTGGCTACACCTTC.

The CDR3 nucleotides are TGCAGCGTTGAAGTTCAAGTGGACTACTACTCCTACGAGCAGTACTTC. This sequence encodes CSVEVQVDYYSYEQYF. This sequence joins TRBV29-1 and TRBJ2-7, with a tentative D call TRBD2 (6 bases). V was cut by 1 base and J by 0 bases, with 16 bases left in between. CDR1 and CDR2 from the germline V gene are SQVTM and ANQGSEA. The CDR3 is made up of 16 amino acids.

CDR3 DNA sequence: TGTGCCAGCAGTTACGACAGGGTGGAATCACCCCTCCACTTT. Encoded protein: CASSYDRVESPLHF. The chain is built from TRBV6-5 and TRBJ1-6; 7 bases are shared with TRBD1. V dropped 2 bases and J dropped 10; count of bases not matched to a gene: 5. This CDR3 has 14 residues. Germline V gives CDR1 MNHEY, CDR2 SVGAGI.

This chain connects TRBV7-2 to TRBJ2-1; 15 bases are shared with TRBD2. Germline lookup yields CDR1 SGHTA and CDR2 FQGNSA. V lost 4 bases, J lost 6 bases, and 4 bases stayed unmatched. CDR3 length: 16 amino acids. The CDR3 coding sequence is TGTGCCAGCAGCTCCCGGACTAGCGGGGGGGCCAATGAGCAGTTCTTC. Amino acid sequence: CASSSRTSGGANEQFF.

This clone appeared a few times. For the CDR3, the DNA is TGTGCCAGCAGCGGCGACTTATCCAATGAGCAGTTCTTC. It translates to CASSGDLSNEQFF. The chain uses TRBV9 and TRBJ2-1; D call uncertain. The germline CDR1 and CDR2 sequences are SGDLS and YYNGEE. The CDR3 covers 13 residues. With 3 bases removed from V and 6 bases from J, the gap between germline ends came to 10 bases.

This clone was counted only a few times. The rearrangement joins TRBV29-1 to TRBJ2-2, with TRBD1 as a possible D gene (6 bases). Trimming took off 4 bases at V and 0 bases at J, with 15 bases between the two ends. The length of the CDR3 is 16 residues. CDR1 is SQVTM and CDR2 is ANQGSEA in the germline V gene. The CDR3 region is CSVVIQGHSNTGELFF. CDR3 sequence (DNA): TGCAGCGTTGTGATCCAGGGACACTCGAACACCGGGGAGCTGTTTTTT.

V is TRBV6-4 and J is TRBJ2-2, with TRBD1 matching 9 bases. The germline CDR1 and CDR2 sequences are MRHNA and SNTAGT. The CDR3 is made up of 16 amino acids. J was trimmed by 3 bases and V by 0 bases; bases with no gene match: 2. CDR3 sequence: CASSDSGTGYTGELFF. Here the CDR3 DNA reads TGTGCCAGCAGTGACTCCGGGACAGGGTACACCGGGGAGCTGTTTTTT.

This chain uses TRBV9 with TRBJ2-1; D remains unclear. The germline V gene has CDR1 SGDLS and CDR2 YYNGEE. CDR3 length: 13 amino acids. Trimming left V 0 bases short and J 6 bases short, with 7 bases between. The CDR3 nucleotides read TGTGCCAGCAGCGTAGGATCGGGCAATGAGCAGTTCTTC. Protein: CASSVGSGNEQFF.

The rearrangement links TRBV19 to TRBJ2-1, with 7 nucleotides matching TRBD2. The germline gives CDR1 LNHDA, CDR2 SQIVND (reference sequence). CDR3 length: 15 residues. The trim removed 3 bases at V and 7 bases at J, leaving 9 bases unmatched. The CDR3 protein is CASSIVAGGRNEQFF. The CDR3 DNA is TGTGCCAGTAGTATCGTAGCCGGGGGGAGGAATGAGCAGTTCTTC.

The CDR3 is CASSFGSSYNEQFF. The CDR3 DNA reads TGTGCCAGCAGCTTTGGGAGCTCCTACAATGAGCAGTTCTTC. The chain links TRBV7-2 to TRBJ2-1, with D perhaps matching TRBD2 (5 bases). CDR1 is SGHTA and CDR2 is FQGNSA in the germline V gene. The CDR3 spans 14 residues. V lost 3 bases to trimming and J lost 0 bases, with 6 bases between them.

V is TRBV19 and J is TRBJ2-3; 8 nucleotides agree with TRBD1. Germline assignment: CDR1 LNHDA and CDR2 SQIVND (reference sequence). CDR3 length: 14 residues. Trimming at V came to 5 bases and at J to 12 bases, leaving 13 bases not matched to a gene. The CDR3 reads CASSLIQGASHQYF. In nucleotides, the CDR3 is TGTGCCAGTAGTCTTATCCAGGGGGCCAGCCATCAGTATTTT.

This clone was counted a few times. This chain connects TRBV7-9 to TRBJ2-7; D not certain. Trimming took off 5 bases at V and 3 bases at J, with 5 bases between the two ends. Germline V gene lookup returns CDR1 SEHNR and CDR2 FQNEAQ (reference sequence). The CDR3 runs 11 residues. In nucleotides, the CDR3 is TGTGCCAGCAGCCCTAACTACGAGCAGTACTTC. Translation gives CASSPNYEQYF.

The chain recombines TRBV18 with TRBJ1-2; D remains ambiguous. Trimming left V 3 bases short and J 6 bases short, with 8 bases between. This CDR3 contains 12 residues. The V gene's germline CDR1 is KGHSH and CDR2 LQKENI. The CDR3: CASSPRGHGYTF. CDR3 DNA sequence: TGTGCCAGCTCACCTCGAGGGCATGGCTACACCTTC. Supplemented by reference TRBV18 and TRBJ1-2, the full variable domain reads NAGVMQNPRHLVRRRGQEARLRCSPMKGHSHVYWYRQLPEEGLKFMVYLQKENIIDESGMPKERFSAEFPKEGPSILRIQQVVRGDSAAYFCASSPRGHGYTFGSGTRLTVV.

J is TRBJ1-5 and V is TRBV2, with D possibly matching TRBD1 (5 bases). Trimming shortened V by 5 bases and J by 2 bases, and 10 bases separated the two germline ends. The germline V gene encodes CDR1 SNHLY and CDR2 FYNNEI. The length of the CDR3 is 14 residues. In DNA form, the CDR3 reads TGTGCCAGCAGTCCGGGGGAACGCAATCAGCCCCAGCATTTT. Its translation: CASSPGERNQPQHF.